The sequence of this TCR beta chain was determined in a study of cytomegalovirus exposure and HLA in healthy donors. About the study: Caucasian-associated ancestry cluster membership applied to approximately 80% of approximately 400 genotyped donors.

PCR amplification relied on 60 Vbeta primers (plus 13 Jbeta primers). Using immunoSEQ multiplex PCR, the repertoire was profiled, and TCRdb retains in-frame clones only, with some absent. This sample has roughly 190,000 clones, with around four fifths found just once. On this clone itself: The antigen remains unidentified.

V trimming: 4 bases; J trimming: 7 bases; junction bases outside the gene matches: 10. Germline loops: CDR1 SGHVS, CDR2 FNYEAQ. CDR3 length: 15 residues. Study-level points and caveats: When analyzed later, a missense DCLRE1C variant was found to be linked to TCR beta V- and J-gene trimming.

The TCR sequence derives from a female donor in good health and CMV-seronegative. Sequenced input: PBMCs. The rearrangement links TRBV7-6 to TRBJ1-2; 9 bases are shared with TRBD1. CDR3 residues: CASSSTGGDVGGYTF. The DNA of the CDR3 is TGTGCCAGCAGCTCCACAGGGGGCGATGTAGGTGGCTACACCTTC.